This entry features one T cell receptor (beta chain) sequence. Its antigen is not known. The sample originates from a study of T cell responses to AZD1222 COVID-19 vaccine. Overall study findings and caveats: White British donors predominated, females outnumbered males, and clonal diversity was possibly underestimated. Spike-specific TCR breadth rose after two AZD1222 doses, and depth rose as well. Close to half of spike-specific TCRs reportedly recognize unmutated variant regions.

Sequencing used immunoSEQ multiplex PCR; TCRdb keeps in-frame clones, though not all of them. The sample lists some 180,000 clones, approximately 92% occurring once. The CDR3 length is 13 residues. The trim removed 6 bases at V and 6 bases at J, leaving 4 bases unmatched. Germline values: CDR1 SGHTA, CDR2 FQGNSA. The genes are TRBV7-2 and TRBJ1-4; TRBD1 matches at 7 bases. The sequences come from peripheral blood, collected 28 days after the second dose of the MenACWY control vaccine. This receptor was obtained from an adult who received the MenACWY meningococcal vaccine as a control. CDR3 bases: TGTGCCAGCAGGATCAGGGGGGATGAAAAACTGTTTTTT. Its protein product is CASRIRGDEKLFF.